The 14 T cell receptor beta chains presented below share a single source sample, sequenced in a study of shared clonotypes between healthy human individuals. The protocol was immunoSEQ multiplex PCR, while the TCRdb copy is restricted to in-frame clones and leaves out a portion. The data hold a few million clones, with 90% to 95% observed a single time. Sequenced material: naive CD4+ T cells from PBMCs. Subset in this sample: CD45RA+ positively selected. The receptor set was obtained from a man between 18 and 29 years old in good health. Some clones in this sample may be carry-over from other donors' samples.

The rearrangement uses TRBV5-4 and TRBJ2-2, with 8 bases aligning to TRBD2. The CDR3 covers 16 residues. V shed 4 bases and J 1 base; nucleotides not matched to a gene: 6. Germline-derived CDR1 and CDR2 are SGHNT and YYREEE (reference sequence). Here the CDR3 reads CASSRPGGRNTGELFF. CDR3 nucleotide sequence: TGTGCCAGCAGCCGACCGGGGGGGAGGAACACCGGGGAGCTGTTTTTT.

This chain connects TRBV5-1 to TRBJ1-2, with D possibly matching TRBD1 (5 bases). From germline, CDR1 is SGHRS and CDR2 YFSETQ. The CDR3 is 15 amino acids. V lost 6 bases to trimming and J lost 7 bases, with 22 bases between them. As DNA, the CDR3 is TGCGCCAGCACTCCTTATTTTGGGCAGGGAGGTGGCTACACCTTC. It codes for CASTPYFGQGGGYTF. Drawing the rest from reference TRBV5-1 and TRBJ1-2, the complete variable domain is KAGVTQTPRYLIKTRGQQVTLSCSPISGHRSVSWYQQTPGQGLQFLFEYFSETQRNKGNFPGRFSGRQFSNSRSEMNVSTLELGDSALYLCASTPYFGQGGGYTFGSGTRLTVV.

V is TRBV28 and J is TRBJ2-5; a weak D match, TRBD1 (6 bases). This CDR3 contains 13 residues. Trimming removed 6 bases at V and 2 bases at J, with 10 bases between. Germline lookup yields CDR1 MDHEN and CDR2 SYDVKM. As DNA, the CDR3 is TGTGCCAGCAGCGGACAGAAACAAGAGACCCAGTACTTC. Translating gives CASSGQKQETQYF.

The chain uses TRBV30 and TRBJ1-1, with D perhaps TRBD1 (5 bases). V lost 0 bases, J lost 0 bases, and 14 bases lay in between. CDR3 length equals 16 residues. Germline CDR1 reads GTSNPN; CDR2 reads SVGIG (reference sequence). The CDR3 sequence: CAWSVGAGQMNTEAFF. In DNA, the CDR3 is TGTGCCTGGAGTGTTGGGGCAGGACAAATGAACACTGAAGCTTTCTTT.

This chain's CDR3 is CASSFSPGSLVGTQYF. CDR3 nucleotide sequence: TGTGCCAGCAGCTTTTCCCCAGGGAGCCTTGTTGGTACGCAGTATTTT. This rearrangement joins TRBV5-5 to TRBJ2-3; perhaps D is TRBD1 or TRBD2 (5 bases each). The germline CDR1 and CDR2 sequences are SGHKS and YYEKEE (reference sequence). V was cut by 2 bases and J by 8 bases, with 21 bases left in between. The CDR3 has 16 amino acids.

The chain has TRBV9 and TRBJ1-2; 10 bases agree with TRBD1. The germline V gene has CDR1 SGDLS and CDR2 YYNGEE. CDR3 size: 15 residues. Trimming cost V 4 bases and J 0 bases; bases outside gene matches: 3. The DNA of the CDR3 is TGTGCCAGCAGCCCGGGGACAGGGGCTAACTATGGCTACACCTTC. The encoded protein is CASSPGTGANYGYTF.

Comment on this clone: This specimen includes other DNA sequences encoding the same CDR3. This sequence joins TRBV5-6 and TRBJ1-5, with TRBD1 matching 7 bases. With 2 bases clipped from V and 1 base from J, the junction kept 3 bases outside the gene matches. Looked up from germline, CDR1 is SGHDT and CDR2 is YYEEEE. This CDR3 is built from 15 residues. DNA of the CDR3: TGTGCCAGCAGCTTAAGACAGGGAAGCAATCAGCCCCAGCATTTT. Amino acid sequence: CASSLRQGSNQPQHF. The whole variable domain, remainder taken from reference TRBV5-6 and TRBJ1-5, is DAGVTQSPTHLIKTRGQQVTLRCSPKSGHDTVSWYQQALGQGPQFIFQYYEEEERQRGNFPDRFSGHQFPNYSSELNVNALLLGDSALYLCASSLRQGSNQPQHFGDGTRLSIL.

This chain uses TRBV2 with TRBJ2-7; the match to TRBD2 covers 10 bases. Losses at the gene ends were 4 bases for V and 6 bases for J; bases not matched to a gene: 6. The length of the CDR3 is 14 residues. CDR1 and CDR2 from the germline V gene are SNHLY and FYNNEI. The DNA for the CDR3 is TGTGCCAGCAGTGGAATTAGCGGGAGGCCCGAGCAGTACTTC. It translates to CASSGISGRPEQYF.

The J gene is TRBJ1-1, the V gene TRBV5-4, with 9 bases that match TRBD1. V lost 6 bases and J lost 4; bases outside the gene matches: 10. The CDR3 has 15 residues. The V gene's germline CDR1 is SGHNT and CDR2 YYREEE (reference sequence). The CDR3 region is CASTPPGQGSTEAFF. In nucleotides, the CDR3 is TGTGCCAGCACACCGCCGGGACAGGGTAGCACTGAAGCTTTCTTT. Looking up the rest from reference TRBV5-4 and TRBJ1-1 gives the full variable domain: ETGVTQSPTHLIKTRGQQVTLRCSSQSGHNTVSWYQQALGQGPQFIFQYYREEENGRGNFPPRFSGLQFPNYSSELNVNALELDDSALYLCASTPPGQGSTEAFFGQGTRLTVV.

A note on this clone: At the DNA level, this CDR3 is encoded by other sequences in the same sample as well. V usage is TRBV5-1 and J usage is TRBJ1-2, with 8 bases that match TRBD1. J lost 2 bases, V lost 2 bases, and 5 bases had no gene match. The CDR3 loop spans 15 amino acids. Germline-derived CDR1 and CDR2 are SGHRS and YFSETQ. The CDR3 DNA follows: TGCGCCAGCAGCTTACCGACAGGGGCCAACTATGGCTACACCTTC. Translating gives CASSLPTGANYGYTF. Based on the CDR3 plus reference TRBV5-1 and TRBJ1-2, the full variable domain is KAGVTQTPRYLIKTRGQQVTLSCSPISGHRSVSWYQQTPGQGLQFLFEYFSETQRNKGNFPGRFSGRQFSNSRSEMNVSTLELGDSALYLCASSLPTGANYGYTFGSGTRLTVV.

The J gene is TRBJ2-3, the V gene TRBV4-1, with TRBD2 matching 7 bases. Germline CDR1 reads MGHRA; CDR2 reads YSYEKL. CDR3 size: 17 residues. Losses at the gene ends were 1 base for V and 1 base for J; bases not matched to a gene: 8. Here the CDR3 reads CASSQVGRAAGTDTQYF. CDR3 nucleotides: TGCGCCAGCAGCCAAGTTGGGAGGGCGGCTGGCACAGATACGCAGTATTTT.

This clone was observed a single time. The genes are TRBV7-2 and TRBJ1-5; the D is unclear. Trimming cost V 3 bases and J 3 bases, with 12 bases left between them. The CDR3 covers 15 residues. Germline V gene data show CDR1 as SGHTA and CDR2 as FQGNSA. The chain's CDR3 is CASSFTTRTNQPQHF. CDR3 DNA: TGTGCCAGCAGCTTCACGACAAGAACCAATCAGCCCCAGCATTTT.

Only one count was recorded for this clone. V and J are TRBV5-1 and TRBJ2-1, with 9 bases identical to TRBD1. Per the germline V gene, CDR1 is SGHRS and CDR2 is YFSETQ. The ends lost 4 bases at V and 10 bases at J; junction bases unmatched: 9. The CDR3 covers 14 residues. This CDR3 reads CASSEQGAESEQFF. The CDR3 DNA reads as TGCGCCAGCAGCGAACAGGGGGCAGAGTCGGAGCAGTTCTTC. Full variable domain (rest looked up from reference TRBV5-1 and TRBJ2-1): KAGVTQTPRYLIKTRGQQVTLSCSPISGHRSVSWYQQTPGQGLQFLFEYFSETQRNKGNFPGRFSGRQFSNSRSEMNVSTLELGDSALYLCASSEQGAESEQFFGPGTRLTVL.

This rearrangement joins TRBV7-3 to TRBJ2-3; D unresolved. The CDR3 runs 16 residues. Germline CDR1 SGHTA, CDR2 FQGTGA. V lost 2 bases and J lost 0, with 12 bases in between. The CDR3 bases are TGTGCCAGCAGCTTACAGATCTTCGGCAGCACAGATACGCAGTATTTT. This codes for CASSLQIFGSTDTQYF. The full variable domain, in which reference TRBV7-3 and TRBJ2-3 provide the parts outside the CDR3, is GAGVSQTPSNKVTEKGKYVELRCDPISGHTALYWYRQSLGQGPEFLIYFQGTGAADDSGLPNDRFFAVRPEGSVSTLKIQRTERGDSAVYLCASSLQIFGSTDTQYFGPGTRLTVL.